A single sample is the source of the 8 T cell receptor beta chains below, sequenced in a study of control samples from healthy donors and cancer patients. The data were produced by immunoSEQ multiplex PCR, yet TCRdb's version contains in-frame clones alone and is incomplete. The table lists 230,000 or so clones, about 93% of them singletons. Sequencing used blood. These receptors were taken from a man aged 50 to 59 in good health.

The chain recombines TRBV6-2 or TRBV6-3 with TRBJ1-1; a weak D match, TRBD1 (5 bases). Germline CDR1 is MNHEY and CDR2 is SVGEGT. Trimming took 5 bases from V and 1 from J, leaving 17 bases between them. The CDR3 is 16 residues long. The CDR3 nucleotides are TGTGCCAGCAGTCAACCGGGGGTATTAGGGAACACTGAAGCTTTCTTT. Amino acid sequence: CASSQPGVLGNTEAFF.

The chain recombines TRBV4-3 with TRBJ2-3; maybe TRBD2 (5 bases). The CDR3 runs to 17 residues. The V end lost 1 base, the J end lost 0 bases, and 14 bases lay between the germline ends. Germline V CDR1 and CDR2: LGHNA, YSLEER. The CDR3 bases are TGCGCCAGCAGCCAAGGCGGGTACCCCTTTAGCACAGATACGCAGTATTTT. Translating it yields CASSQGGYPFSTDTQYF.

This chain uses TRBV6-5 with TRBJ1-1; the D gene is possibly TRBD1 (6 bases). The CDR3 has 13 residues. The ends were cut back, 7 bases at V and 5 bases at J, with 14 bases in the middle. Germline values: CDR1 MNHEY, CDR2 SVGAGI. This chain's CDR3 is CASMSGDITEAFF. In DNA, the CDR3 is TGTGCCAGCATGTCAGGGGATATAACTGAAGCTTTCTTT.

The V call is TRBV19, the J call TRBJ2-5, with D possibly being TRBD1 or TRBD2 (5 bases each). The CDR3 is 16 amino acids. Germline values: CDR1 LNHDA, CDR2 SQIVND (reference sequence). The ends were cut back, 5 bases at V and 4 bases at J, with 20 bases in the middle. CDR3 DNA sequence: TGTGCCAGTAGTCAGAGGGGAAGGGCTGGGGGAGAGACCCAGTACTTC. Translating gives CASSQRGRAGGETQYF.

This chain uses TRBV25-1 with TRBJ1-1; the D gene is possibly TRBD1 (6 bases). The CDR3 is 14 amino acids. Between the trimmed V and J ends, which lost 5 bases and 4 bases, there was a span of 14 bases. CDR1 MGHDK and CDR2 SYGVNS come from the germline V gene. Written as DNA, the CDR3 is TGTGCCAGCAGTCAGGCACAGGGAATCACTGAAGCTTTCTTT. It encodes CASSQAQGITEAFF.

The CDR3, as DNA: TGTGCCAGCCTGGTTCGGTCGAACACCGGGGAGCTGTTTTTT. This sequence encodes CASLVRSNTGELFF. The chain links TRBV28 to TRBJ2-2; D gene ambiguous. Germline V gene sequence: CDR1 MDHEN, CDR2 SYDVKM. The CDR3 length is 14 residues. The V gene lost 8 bases and the J gene lost 0 bases, with 10 bases spanning the gap.

This clone was counted only a few times. This rearrangement joins TRBV24-1 to TRBJ1-2; possible D gene TRBD1, 5 bases. There are 12 residues in the CDR3. V was shortened by 5 bases and J by 8 bases, with 11 bases between the two germline ends. The V gene's germline CDR1 is KGHDR and CDR2 SFDVKD. CDR3 sequence reads: CATSAGGVGYTF. In DNA form, the CDR3 reads TGTGCCACCAGTGCCGGGGGGGTAGGCTACACCTTC.

V usage is TRBV6-1 and J usage is TRBJ1-4; no definite D call. V dropped 0 bases and J dropped 5 bases, with 10 bases sitting between them. From germline, CDR1 is MNHNS and CDR2 SASEGT. The CDR3 totals 15 residues. CDR3 nucleotide sequence: TGTGCCAGCAGTGAAGCTGGAGGCCCGAATGAAAAACTGTTTTTT. This sequence encodes CASSEAGGPNEKLFF.